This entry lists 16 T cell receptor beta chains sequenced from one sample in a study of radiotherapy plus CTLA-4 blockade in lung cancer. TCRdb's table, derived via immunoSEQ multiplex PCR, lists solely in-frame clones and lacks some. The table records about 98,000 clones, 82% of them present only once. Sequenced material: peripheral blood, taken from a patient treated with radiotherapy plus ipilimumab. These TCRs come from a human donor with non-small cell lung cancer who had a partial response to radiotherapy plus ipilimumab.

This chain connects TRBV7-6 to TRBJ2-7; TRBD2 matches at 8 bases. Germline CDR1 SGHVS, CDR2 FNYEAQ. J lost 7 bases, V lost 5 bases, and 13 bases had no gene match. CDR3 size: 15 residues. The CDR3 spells CASSTPAGVGREQYF. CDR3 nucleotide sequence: TGTGCCAGCAGCACCCCAGCGGGAGTAGGACGGGAGCAGTACTTC.

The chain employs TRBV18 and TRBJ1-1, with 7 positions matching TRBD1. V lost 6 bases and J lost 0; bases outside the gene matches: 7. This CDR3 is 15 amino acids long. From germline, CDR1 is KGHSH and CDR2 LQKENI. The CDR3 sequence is CASSEGQPLNTEAFF. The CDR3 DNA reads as TGTGCCAGCTCGGAGGGACAGCCTTTGAACACTGAAGCTTTCTTT.

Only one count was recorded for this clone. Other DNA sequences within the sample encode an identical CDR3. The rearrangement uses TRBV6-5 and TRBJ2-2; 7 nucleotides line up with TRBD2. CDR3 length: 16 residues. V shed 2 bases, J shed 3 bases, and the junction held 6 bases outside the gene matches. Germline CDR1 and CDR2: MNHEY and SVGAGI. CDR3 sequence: CASSYRLADDTGELFF. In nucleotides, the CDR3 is TGTGCCAGCAGTTACCGGCTAGCGGACGACACCGGGGAGCTGTTTTTT.

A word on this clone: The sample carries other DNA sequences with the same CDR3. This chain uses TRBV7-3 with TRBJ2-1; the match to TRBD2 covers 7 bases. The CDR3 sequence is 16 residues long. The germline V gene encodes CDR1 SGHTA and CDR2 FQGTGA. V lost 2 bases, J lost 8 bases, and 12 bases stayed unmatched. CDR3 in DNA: TGTGCCAGCAGCTTAGGCGTCGGGAGGCTCAGCGATGAGCAGTTCTTC. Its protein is CASSLGVGRLSDEQFF.

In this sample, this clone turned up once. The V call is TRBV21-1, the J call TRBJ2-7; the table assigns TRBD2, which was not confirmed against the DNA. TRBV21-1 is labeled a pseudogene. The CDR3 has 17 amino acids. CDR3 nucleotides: TGTGCCAGCAACCCGCGGGGGGGTATGCCATTAACGGACGAGCAGTACTTC. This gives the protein CASNPRGGMPLTDEQYF.

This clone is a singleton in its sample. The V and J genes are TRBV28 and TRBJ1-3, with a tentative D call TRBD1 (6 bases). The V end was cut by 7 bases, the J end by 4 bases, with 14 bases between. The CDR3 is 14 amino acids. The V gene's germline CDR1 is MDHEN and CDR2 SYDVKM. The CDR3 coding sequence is TGTGCCAGCATCCTAGGGGGTAACGGAAACACCATATATTTT. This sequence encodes CASILGGNGNTIYF.

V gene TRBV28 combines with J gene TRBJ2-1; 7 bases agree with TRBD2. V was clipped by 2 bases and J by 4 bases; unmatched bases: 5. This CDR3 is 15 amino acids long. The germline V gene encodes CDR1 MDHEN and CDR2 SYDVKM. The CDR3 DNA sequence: TGTGCCAGCAGTTTAGGTGGGGGGGGGTACAATGAGCAGTTCTTC. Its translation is CASSLGGGGYNEQFF.

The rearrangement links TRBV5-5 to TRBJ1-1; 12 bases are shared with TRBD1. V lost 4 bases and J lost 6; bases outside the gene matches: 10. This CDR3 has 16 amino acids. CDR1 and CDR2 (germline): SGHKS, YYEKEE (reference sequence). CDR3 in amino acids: CASSPGTGGGRAEAFF. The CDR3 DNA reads TGTGCCAGCAGCCCGGGGACAGGGGGCGGAAGGGCTGAAGCTTTCTTT. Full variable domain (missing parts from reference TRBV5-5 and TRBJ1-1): DAGVTQSPTHLIKTRGQQVTLRCSPISGHKSVSWYQQVLGQGPQFIFQYYEKEERGRGNFPDRFSARQFPNYSSELNVNALLLGDSALYLCASSPGTGGGRAEAFFGQGTRLTVV.

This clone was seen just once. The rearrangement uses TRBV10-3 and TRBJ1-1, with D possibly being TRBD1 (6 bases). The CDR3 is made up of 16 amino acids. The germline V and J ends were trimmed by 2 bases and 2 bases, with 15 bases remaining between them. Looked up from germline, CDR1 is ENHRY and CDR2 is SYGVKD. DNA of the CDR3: TGTGCCATCAGTGAGCAGGCAGGGGCGACTAACACTGAAGCTTTCTTT. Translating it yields CAISEQAGATNTEAFF.

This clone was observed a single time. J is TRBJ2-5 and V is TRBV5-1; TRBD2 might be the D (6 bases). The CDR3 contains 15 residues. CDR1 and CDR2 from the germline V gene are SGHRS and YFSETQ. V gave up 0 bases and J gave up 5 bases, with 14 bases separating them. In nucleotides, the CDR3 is TGCGCCAGCAGCTTGGCCTTTGGGGCGGGGGAGACCCAGTACTTC. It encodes CASSLAFGAGETQYF. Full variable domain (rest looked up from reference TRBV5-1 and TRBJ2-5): KAGVTQTPRYLIKTRGQQVTLSCSPISGHRSVSWYQQTPGQGLQFLFEYFSETQRNKGNFPGRFSGRQFSNSRSEMNVSTLELGDSALYLCASSLAFGAGETQYFGPGTRLLVL.

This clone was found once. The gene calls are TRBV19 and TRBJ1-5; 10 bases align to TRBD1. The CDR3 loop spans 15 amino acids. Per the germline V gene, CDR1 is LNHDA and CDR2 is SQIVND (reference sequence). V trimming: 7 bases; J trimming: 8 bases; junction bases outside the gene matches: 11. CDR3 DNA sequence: TGTGCCAGTACCGCGCTGACAGGGGGCTGGGAGCCCCAGCATTTT. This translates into CASTALTGGWEPQHF.

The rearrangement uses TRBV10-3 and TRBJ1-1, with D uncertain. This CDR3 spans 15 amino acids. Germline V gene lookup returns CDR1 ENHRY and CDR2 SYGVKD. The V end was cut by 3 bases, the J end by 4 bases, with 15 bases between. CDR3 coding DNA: TGTGCCATCAGTGAAAATCCGAGATCGGGCACTGAAGCTTTCTTT. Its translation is CAISENPRSGTEAFF.

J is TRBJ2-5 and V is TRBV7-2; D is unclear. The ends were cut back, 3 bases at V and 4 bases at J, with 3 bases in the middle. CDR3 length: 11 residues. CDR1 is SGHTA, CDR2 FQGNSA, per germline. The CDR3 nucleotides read TGTGCCAGCAGCTTCAGAGAGACCCAGTACTTC. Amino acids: CASSFRETQYF.

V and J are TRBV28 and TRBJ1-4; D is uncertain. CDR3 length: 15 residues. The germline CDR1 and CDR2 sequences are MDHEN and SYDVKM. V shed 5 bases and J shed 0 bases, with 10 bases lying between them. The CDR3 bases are TGTGCCAGCAGTCCGTATTCTGCAACTAATGAAAAACTGTTTTTT. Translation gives CASSPYSATNEKLFF.

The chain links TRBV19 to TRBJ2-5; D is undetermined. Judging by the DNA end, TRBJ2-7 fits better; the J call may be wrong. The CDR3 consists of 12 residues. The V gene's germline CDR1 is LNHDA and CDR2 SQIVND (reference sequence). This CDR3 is CASSRAVGEQYF. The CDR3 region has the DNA TGTGCCAGTAGTAGGGCCGTGGGCGAGCAGTACTTC.

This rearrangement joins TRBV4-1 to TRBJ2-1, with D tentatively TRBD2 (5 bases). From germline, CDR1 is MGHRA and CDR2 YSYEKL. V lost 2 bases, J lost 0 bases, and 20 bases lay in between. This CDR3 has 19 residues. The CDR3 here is CASSQIWLGLAGSYNEQFF. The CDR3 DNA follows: TGCGCCAGCAGCCAAATATGGTTAGGGCTAGCAGGCTCCTACAATGAGCAGTTCTTC.